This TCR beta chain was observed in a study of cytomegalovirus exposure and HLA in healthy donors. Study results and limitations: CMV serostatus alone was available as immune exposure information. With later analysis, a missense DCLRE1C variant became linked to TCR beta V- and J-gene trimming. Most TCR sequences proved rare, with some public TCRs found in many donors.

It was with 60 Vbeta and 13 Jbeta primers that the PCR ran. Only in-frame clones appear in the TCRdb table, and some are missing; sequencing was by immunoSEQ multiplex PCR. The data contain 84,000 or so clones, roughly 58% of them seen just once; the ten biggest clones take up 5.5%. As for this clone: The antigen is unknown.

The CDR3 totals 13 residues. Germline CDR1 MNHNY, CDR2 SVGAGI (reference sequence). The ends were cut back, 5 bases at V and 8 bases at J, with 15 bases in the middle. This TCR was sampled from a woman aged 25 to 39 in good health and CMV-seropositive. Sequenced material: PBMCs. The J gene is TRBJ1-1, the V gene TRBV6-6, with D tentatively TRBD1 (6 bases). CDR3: CASSTTGPAEAFF. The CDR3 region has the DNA TGTGCCAGCAGTACAACAGGGCCGGCGGAAGCTTTCTTT.